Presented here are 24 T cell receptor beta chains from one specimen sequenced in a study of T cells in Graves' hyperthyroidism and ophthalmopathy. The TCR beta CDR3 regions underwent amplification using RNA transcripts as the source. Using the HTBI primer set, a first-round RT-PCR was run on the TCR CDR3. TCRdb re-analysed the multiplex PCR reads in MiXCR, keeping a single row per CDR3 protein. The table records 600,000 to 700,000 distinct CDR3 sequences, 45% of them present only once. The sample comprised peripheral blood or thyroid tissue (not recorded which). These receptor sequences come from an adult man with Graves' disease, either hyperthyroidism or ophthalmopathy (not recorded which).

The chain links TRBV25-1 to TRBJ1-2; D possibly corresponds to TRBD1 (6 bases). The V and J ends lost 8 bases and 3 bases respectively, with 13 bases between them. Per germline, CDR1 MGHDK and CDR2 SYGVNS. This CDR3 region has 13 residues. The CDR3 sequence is CASLAGGHYGYTF. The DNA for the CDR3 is TGTGCCAGCTTGGCCGGGGGGCACTATGGCTACACCTTC.

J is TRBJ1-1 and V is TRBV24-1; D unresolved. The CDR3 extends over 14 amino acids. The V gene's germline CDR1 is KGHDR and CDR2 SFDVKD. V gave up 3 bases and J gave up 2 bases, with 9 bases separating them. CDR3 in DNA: TGTGCCACCAGTGATGAGGGAAAAAACACTGAAGCTTTCTTT. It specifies CATSDEGKNTEAFF.

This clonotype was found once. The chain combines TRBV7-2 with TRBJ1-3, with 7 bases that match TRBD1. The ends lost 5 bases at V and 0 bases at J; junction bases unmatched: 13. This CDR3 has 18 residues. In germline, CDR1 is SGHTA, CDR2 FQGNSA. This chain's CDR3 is CASSPRAGTASSGNTIYF. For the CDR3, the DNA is TGTGCCAGCAGCCCCAGAGCGGGGACAGCTAGCTCTGGAAACACCATATATTTT.

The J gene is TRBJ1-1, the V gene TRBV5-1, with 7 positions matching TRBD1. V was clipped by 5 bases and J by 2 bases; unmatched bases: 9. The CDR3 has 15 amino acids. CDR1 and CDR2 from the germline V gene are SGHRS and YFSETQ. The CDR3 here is CASRFPGQSNTEAFF. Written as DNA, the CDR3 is TGCGCCAGCAGGTTCCCGGGACAGTCAAACACTGAAGCTTTCTTT.

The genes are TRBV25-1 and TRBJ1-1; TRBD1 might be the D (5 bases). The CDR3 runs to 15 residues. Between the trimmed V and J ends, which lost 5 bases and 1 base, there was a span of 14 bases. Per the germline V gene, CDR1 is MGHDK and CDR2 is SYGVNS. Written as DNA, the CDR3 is TGTGCCAGCAGTATTCAGGGCGTGGCGAACACTGAAGCTTTCTTT. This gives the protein CASSIQGVANTEAFF.

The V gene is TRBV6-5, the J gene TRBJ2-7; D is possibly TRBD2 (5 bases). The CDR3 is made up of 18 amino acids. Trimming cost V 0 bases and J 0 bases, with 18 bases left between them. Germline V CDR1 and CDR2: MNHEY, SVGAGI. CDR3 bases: TGTGCCAGCAGTTACTCGCTAGCCAGGTCTCGCTACTCCTACGAGCAGTACTTC. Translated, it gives CASSYSLARSRYSYEQYF.

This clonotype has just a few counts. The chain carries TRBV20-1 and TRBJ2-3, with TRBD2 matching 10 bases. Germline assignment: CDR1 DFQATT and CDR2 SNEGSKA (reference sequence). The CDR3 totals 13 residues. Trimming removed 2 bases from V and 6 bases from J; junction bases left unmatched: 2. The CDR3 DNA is TGCAGTGCTAGAACTAGCGGGACTGATACGCAGTATTTT. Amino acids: CSARTSGTDTQYF.

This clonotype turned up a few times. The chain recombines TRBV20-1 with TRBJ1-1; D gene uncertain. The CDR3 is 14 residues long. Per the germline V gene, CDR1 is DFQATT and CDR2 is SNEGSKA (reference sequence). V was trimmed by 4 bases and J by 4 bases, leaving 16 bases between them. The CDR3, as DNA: TGCAGTGCTACGACTAACCGAAGGACCACTGAAGCTTTCTTT. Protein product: CSATTNRRTTEAFF.

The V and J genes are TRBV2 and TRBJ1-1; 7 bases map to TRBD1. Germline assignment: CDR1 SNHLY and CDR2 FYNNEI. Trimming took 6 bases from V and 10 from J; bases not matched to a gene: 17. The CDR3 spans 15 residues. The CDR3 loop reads CASRKTGPALKGAFF. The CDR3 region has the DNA TGTGCCAGCAGGAAGACAGGGCCGGCCCTAAAGGGAGCTTTCTTT.

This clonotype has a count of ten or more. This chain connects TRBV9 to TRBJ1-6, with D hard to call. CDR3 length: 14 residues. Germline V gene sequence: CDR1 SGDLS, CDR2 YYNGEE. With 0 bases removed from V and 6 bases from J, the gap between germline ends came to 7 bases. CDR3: CASSVEAVNSPLHF. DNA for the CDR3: TGTGCCAGCAGCGTAGAAGCAGTTAATTCACCCCTCCACTTT.

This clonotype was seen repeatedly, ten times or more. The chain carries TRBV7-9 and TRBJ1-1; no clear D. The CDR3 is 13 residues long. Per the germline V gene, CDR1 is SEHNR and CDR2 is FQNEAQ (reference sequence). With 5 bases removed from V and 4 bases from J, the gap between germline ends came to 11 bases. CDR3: CASSVAGPTEAFF. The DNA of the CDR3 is TGTGCCAGCAGCGTGGCGGGTCCCACTGAAGCTTTCTTT.

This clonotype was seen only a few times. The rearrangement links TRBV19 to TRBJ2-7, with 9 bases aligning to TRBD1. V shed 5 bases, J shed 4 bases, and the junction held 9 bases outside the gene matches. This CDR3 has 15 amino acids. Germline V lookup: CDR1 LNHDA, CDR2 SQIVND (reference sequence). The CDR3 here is CASSARQGVSYEQYF. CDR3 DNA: TGTGCCAGTAGTGCCAGACAGGGGGTGTCTTACGAGCAGTACTTC.

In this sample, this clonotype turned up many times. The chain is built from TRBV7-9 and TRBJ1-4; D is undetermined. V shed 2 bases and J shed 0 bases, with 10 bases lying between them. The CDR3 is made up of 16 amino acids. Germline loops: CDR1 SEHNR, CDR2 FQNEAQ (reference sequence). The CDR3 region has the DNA TGTGCCAGCAGCTTAAGCAGGACCGCAACTAATGAAAAACTGTTTTTT. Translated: CASSLSRTATNEKLFF.

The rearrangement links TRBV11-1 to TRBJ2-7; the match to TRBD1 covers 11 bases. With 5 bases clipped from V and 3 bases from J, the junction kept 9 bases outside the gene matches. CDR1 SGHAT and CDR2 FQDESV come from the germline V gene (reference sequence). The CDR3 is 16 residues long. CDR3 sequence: CASSPSRGTGGYEQYF. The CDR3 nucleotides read TGTGCCAGCAGCCCATCCCGCGGGACAGGGGGCTACGAGCAGTACTTC.

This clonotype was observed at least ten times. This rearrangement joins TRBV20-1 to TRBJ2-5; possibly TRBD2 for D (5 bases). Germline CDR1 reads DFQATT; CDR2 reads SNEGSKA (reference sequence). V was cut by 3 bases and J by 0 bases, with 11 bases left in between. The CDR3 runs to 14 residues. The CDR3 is CSARMRAHQETQYF. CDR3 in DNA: TGCAGTGCTAGGATGCGGGCCCACCAAGAGACCCAGTACTTC.

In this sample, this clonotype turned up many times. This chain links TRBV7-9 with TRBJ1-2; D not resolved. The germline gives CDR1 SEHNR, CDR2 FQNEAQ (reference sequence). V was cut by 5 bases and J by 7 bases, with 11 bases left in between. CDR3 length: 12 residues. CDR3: CASSVETGGYTF. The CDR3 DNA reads TGTGCCAGCAGCGTAGAGACGGGTGGCTACACCTTC.

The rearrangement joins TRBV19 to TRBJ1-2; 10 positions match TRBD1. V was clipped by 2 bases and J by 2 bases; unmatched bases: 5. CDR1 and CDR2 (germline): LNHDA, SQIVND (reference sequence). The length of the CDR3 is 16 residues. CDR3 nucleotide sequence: TGTGCCAGTAGTATACGACAGGGGGCTTTGAACTATGGCTACACCTTC. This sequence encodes CASSIRQGALNYGYTF.

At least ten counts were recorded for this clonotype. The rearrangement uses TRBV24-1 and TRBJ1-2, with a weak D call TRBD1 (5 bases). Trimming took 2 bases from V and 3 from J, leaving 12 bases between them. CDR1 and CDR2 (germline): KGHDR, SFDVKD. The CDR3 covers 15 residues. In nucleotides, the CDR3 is TGTGCCACCAGTGATTCGTGGGACGGGGACTATGGCTACACCTTC. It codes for CATSDSWDGDYGYTF.

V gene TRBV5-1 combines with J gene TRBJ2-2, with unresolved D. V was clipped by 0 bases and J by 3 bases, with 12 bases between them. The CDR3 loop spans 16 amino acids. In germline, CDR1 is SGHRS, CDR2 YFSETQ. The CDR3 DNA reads TGCGCCAGCAGCTTGGGGGCGACTCCTTACACCGGGGAGCTGTTTTTT. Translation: CASSLGATPYTGELFF. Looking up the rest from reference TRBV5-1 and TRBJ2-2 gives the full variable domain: KAGVTQTPRYLIKTRGQQVTLSCSPISGHRSVSWYQQTPGQGLQFLFEYFSETQRNKGNFPGRFSGRQFSNSRSEMNVSTLELGDSALYLCASSLGATPYTGELFFGEGSRLTVL.

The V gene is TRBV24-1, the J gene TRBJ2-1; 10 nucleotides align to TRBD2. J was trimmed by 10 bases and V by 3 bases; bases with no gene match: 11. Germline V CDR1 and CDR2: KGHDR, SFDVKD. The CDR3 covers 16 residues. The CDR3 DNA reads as TGTGCCACCAGTGATAGGGCTAGCGGGAGTGCACAGGAGCAGTTCTTC. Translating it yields CATSDRASGSAQEQFF.

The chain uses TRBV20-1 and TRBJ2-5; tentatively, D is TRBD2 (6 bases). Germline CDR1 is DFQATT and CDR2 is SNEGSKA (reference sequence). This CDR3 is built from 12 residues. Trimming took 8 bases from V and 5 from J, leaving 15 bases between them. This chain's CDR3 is CSYDTGRETQYF. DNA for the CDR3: TGCAGTTATGACACGGGGAGGGAGACCCAGTACTTC.

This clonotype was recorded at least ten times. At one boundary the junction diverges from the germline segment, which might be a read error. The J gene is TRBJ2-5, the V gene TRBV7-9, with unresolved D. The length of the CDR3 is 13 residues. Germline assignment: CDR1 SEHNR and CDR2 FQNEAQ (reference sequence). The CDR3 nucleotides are TGTGCCAGCAGCTTAGATTACCAGGAGACCCAGTACTTC. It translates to CASSLDYQETQYF.

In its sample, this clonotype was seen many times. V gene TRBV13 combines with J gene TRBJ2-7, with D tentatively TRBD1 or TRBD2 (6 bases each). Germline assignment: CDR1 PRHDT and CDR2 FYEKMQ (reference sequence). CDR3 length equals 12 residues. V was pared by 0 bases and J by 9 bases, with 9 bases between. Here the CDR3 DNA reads TGTGCCAGCAGCTTAGGCGGGGGCGCGCAGTACTTC. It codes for CASSLGGGAQYF.

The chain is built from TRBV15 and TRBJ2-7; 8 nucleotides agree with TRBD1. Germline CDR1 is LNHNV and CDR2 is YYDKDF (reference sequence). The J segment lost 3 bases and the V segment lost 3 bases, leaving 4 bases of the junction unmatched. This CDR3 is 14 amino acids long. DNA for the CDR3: TGTGCCACCAGCAGCAAAACAGGGGGCTACGAGCAGTACTTC. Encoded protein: CATSSKTGGYEQYF.